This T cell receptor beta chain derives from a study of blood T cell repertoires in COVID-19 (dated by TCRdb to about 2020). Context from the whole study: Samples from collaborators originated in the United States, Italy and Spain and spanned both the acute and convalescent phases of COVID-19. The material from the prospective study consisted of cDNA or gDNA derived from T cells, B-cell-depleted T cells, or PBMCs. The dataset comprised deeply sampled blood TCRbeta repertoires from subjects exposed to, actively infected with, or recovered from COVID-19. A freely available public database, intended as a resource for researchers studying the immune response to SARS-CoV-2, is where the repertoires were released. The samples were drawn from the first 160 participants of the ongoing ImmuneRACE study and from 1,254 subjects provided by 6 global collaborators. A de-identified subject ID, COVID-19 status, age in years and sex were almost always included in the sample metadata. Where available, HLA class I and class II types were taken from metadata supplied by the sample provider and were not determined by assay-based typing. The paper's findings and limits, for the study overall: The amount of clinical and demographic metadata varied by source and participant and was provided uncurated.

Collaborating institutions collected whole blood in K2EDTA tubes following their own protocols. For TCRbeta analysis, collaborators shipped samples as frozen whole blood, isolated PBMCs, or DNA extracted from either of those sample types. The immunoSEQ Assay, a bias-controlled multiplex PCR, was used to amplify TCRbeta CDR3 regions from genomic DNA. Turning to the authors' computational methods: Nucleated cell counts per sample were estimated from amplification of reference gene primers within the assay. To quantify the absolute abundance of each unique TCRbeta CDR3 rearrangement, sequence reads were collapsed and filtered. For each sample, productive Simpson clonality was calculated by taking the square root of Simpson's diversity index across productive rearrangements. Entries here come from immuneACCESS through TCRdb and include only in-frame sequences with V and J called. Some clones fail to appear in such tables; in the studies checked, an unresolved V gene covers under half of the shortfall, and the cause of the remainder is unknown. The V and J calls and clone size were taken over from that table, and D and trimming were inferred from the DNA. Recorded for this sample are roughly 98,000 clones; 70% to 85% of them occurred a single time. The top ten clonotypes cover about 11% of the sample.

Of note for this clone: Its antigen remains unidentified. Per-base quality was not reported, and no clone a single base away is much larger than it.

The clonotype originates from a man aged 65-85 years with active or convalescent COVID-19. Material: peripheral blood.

The CDR3: CASTEGGTDTQYF. The nucleotides read TGTGCCAGCACCGAGGGGGGCACAGATACGCAGTATTTT. The V and J segments used are TRBV2 and TRBJ2-3, and the D gene may be TRBD1, 6 bases matching. In the germline V gene, CDR1 corresponds to SNHLY and CDR2 to FYNNEI. The CDR3, from cysteine to phenylalanine, totals 13 residues. Of all the DNA, just the CDR3 is kept, 39 bases in frame from base 1. V sheds 7 bases and J sheds 1 base, leaving 9 bases between their ends.